Detailed here is one T cell receptor (beta chain). The antigen is undetermined. A library of TCRbeta sequences, prepared with unique molecular identifiers, was generated. From the PCR reads, TCRdb called clonotypes with MiXCR, one entry per CDR3 protein. The table includes about 420,000 distinct CDR3 sequences, 15% to 20% detected once. This CDR3 has 14 amino acids. The V end was cut by 3 bases, the J end by 5 bases, with 10 bases between. CDR1 is MDHEN and CDR2 is SYDVKM in the germline V gene. This record belongs to a study of T-cell reconstitution after alpha-beta-depleted transplantation in children. The study's findings and limits: Reports say that about two months after transplant, the alpha-beta T cells came out of several hundred graft clones that had expanded. One year after transplant, T-cell counts and diversity came mostly from newly produced T cells. Diversity of TCRbeta at day 60 was high in some patients, arising from surviving recipient T cells and thymic progenitors.

This chain links TRBV28 with TRBJ1-4, with a possible D match to TRBD1 (6 bases). Specimen: PBMCs, mostly from graft donor cells, collected 360 days after TCRalphabeta/CD19-depleted stem cell transplant. The TCR sequence derives from a boy under two years old who had a stem cell transplant for Wiskott-Aldrich syndrome, so the T cells may come from the graft donor. The CDR3 DNA is TGTGCCAGCAGTTTGTCACAGGGCAATGAAAAACTGTTTTTT. Protein sequence: CASSLSQGNEKLFF.